This TCR beta chain appears in the sequencing data of a study of cytomegalovirus exposure and HLA in healthy donors. On the study more broadly: The roughly 120 validation repertoires, a later analysis reported, used the same platform as the approximately 650 first-cohort repertoires. Findings of the study overall: Cytomegalovirus-associated TCR beta chains were listed, numbering roughly 150. Reports showed the classifier diagnosing cytomegalovirus status with high specificity and sensitivity. According to a later analysis, TCR clusters from the first cohort tended to co-occur in the 120 or so validation repertoires.

Germline V gene lookup returns CDR1 SGHRS and CDR2 YFSETQ. The V gene lost 2 bases and the J gene lost 2 bases, with 7 bases spanning the gap. The CDR3 is 13 residues long. Clones were read by immunoSEQ multiplex PCR, and TCRdb kept only the in-frame ones, dropping some. This table holds approximately 270,000 clones, approximately 86% found once. Regarding this clone: Its matching antigen is unknown.

Sequencing was performed on PBMCs. This sequence originates from a woman younger than 30 in good health and CMV-seronegative. The rearrangement joins TRBV5-1 to TRBJ1-1; D gene uncertain. In DNA, the CDR3 is TGCGCCAGCAGCTTTCGACAAAACACTGAAGCTTTCTTT. It translates to CASSFRQNTEAFF.